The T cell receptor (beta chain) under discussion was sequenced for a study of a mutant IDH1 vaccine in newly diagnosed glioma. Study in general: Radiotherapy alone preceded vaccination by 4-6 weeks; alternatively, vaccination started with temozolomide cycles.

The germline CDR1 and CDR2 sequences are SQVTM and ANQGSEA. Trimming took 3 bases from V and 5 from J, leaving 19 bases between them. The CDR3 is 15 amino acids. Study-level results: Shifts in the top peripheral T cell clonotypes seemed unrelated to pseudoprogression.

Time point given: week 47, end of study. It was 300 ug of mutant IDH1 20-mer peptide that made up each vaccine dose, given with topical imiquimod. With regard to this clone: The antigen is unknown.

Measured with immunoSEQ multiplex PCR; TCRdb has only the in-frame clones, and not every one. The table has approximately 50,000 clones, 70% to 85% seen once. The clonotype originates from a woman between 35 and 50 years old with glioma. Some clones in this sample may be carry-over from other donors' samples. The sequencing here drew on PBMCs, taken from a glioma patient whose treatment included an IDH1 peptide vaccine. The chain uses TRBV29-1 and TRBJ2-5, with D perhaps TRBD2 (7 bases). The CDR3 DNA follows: TGCAGCGTTGATAACTGGGTAGGGGGAGGGGAGACCCAGTACTTC. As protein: CSVDNWVGGGETQYF.